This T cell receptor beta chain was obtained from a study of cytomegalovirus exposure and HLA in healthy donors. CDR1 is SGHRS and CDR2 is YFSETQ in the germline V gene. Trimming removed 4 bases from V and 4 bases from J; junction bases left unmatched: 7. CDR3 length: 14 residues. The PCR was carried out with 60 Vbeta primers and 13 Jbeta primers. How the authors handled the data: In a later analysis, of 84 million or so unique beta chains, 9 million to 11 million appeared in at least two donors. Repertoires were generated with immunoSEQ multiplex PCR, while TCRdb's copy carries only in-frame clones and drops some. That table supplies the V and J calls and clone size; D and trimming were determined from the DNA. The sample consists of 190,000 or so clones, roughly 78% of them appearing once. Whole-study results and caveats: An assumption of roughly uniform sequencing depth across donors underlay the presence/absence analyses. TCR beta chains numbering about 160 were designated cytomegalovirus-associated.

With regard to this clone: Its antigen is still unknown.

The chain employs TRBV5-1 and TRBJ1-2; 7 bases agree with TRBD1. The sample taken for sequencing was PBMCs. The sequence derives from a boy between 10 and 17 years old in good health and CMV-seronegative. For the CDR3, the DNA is TGCGCCAGCAGCACTGCCGGGACAGCCTATGGCTACACCTTC. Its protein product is CASSTAGTAYGYTF.